Shown below are 32 T cell receptor beta chains from a single sample sequenced in a study of T-cell reconstitution after alpha-beta-depleted transplantation in children. The TCRbeta library was prepared with unique molecular identifiers. TCRdb independently ran MiXCR on the PCR reads; one entry per CDR3 protein. The repertoire includes about 240,000 distinct CDR3 sequences, around 25% of them detected once, and roughly 2.5% sits in the top ten. Sequences were derived from PBMCs, sampled before TCRalphabeta/CD19-depleted stem cell transplant. These receptors came from a girl aged 2-15 years with Fanconi anemia, due to receive a stem cell transplant.

This chain links TRBV7-6 with TRBJ1-1, with D possibly matching TRBD1 (5 bases). This CDR3 is 12 amino acids long. The V gene's germline CDR1 is SGHVS and CDR2 FNYEAQ. The V end was cut by 2 bases, the J end by 7 bases, with 8 bases between. DNA for the CDR3: TGTGCCAGCAGCTTAAGGGGTGATGAAGCTTTCTTT. This translates into CASSLRGDEAFF.

V usage is TRBV29-1 and J usage is TRBJ2-5; D perhaps matches TRBD1 (5 bases). Germline lookup yields CDR1 SQVTM and CDR2 ANQGSEA. This CDR3 contains 12 residues. Trimming took off 4 bases at V and 9 bases at J, with 15 bases between the two ends. CDR3 nucleotides: TGCAGCGTTGTAAGGGGCCCGAATCCCCAGTACTTC. It is translated as CSVVRGPNPQYF.

CDR3 region: CAISRQRTMSTEAFF. The CDR3 DNA reads TGTGCCATCAGTCGCCAGCGAACCATGAGCACTGAAGCTTTCTTT. The chain carries TRBV10-3 and TRBJ1-1; D unclear. The CDR3 runs to 15 residues. Germline CDR1 reads ENHRY; CDR2 reads SYGVKD. Trimming stripped 5 bases from V and 4 bases from J, with 17 bases between.

This clonotype was counted at least ten times. The V gene is TRBV20-1, the J gene TRBJ2-5; D unresolved. This CDR3 has 13 amino acids. Germline assignment: CDR1 DFQATT and CDR2 SNEGSKA (reference sequence). V shed 3 bases and J shed 2 bases, with 10 bases lying between them. The CDR3 loop reads CSARVPSQETQYF. CDR3 in DNA: TGCAGTGCTAGGGTCCCCAGTCAAGAGACCCAGTACTTC.

This clonotype was detected only a few times. This CDR3 reads CASSLAGEKTQYF. CDR3 DNA sequence: TGTGCCAGCAGCTTAGCGGGAGAGAAGACCCAGTACTTC. The chain uses TRBV7-6 and TRBJ2-5; D may be TRBD2 (5 bases). The CDR3 is made up of 13 amino acids. CDR1 and CDR2 (germline): SGHVS, FNYEAQ. Trimming took 0 bases from V and 6 from J, leaving 8 bases between them.

The table lists this clonotype with many counts. The CDR3 bases are TGCAGCGTCCCCGGGAATAGACTACGGGAGCAGTACTTC. This translates into CSVPGNRLREQYF. The rearrangement uses TRBV29-1 and TRBJ2-7; perhaps TRBD2 as D (5 bases). The V and J ends lost 6 bases and 7 bases respectively, with 19 bases between them. This CDR3 has 13 amino acids. The germline V gene encodes CDR1 SQVTM and CDR2 ANQGSEA.

This clonotype was counted many times. The rearrangement links TRBV24-1 to TRBJ2-1; TRBD2 matches at 9 bases. Germline V gene data show CDR1 as KGHDR and CDR2 as SFDVKD. This CDR3 spans 16 amino acids. V shed 4 bases and J 6 bases; nucleotides not matched to a gene: 9. The DNA for the CDR3 is TGTGCCACCAGTGACCCCCGGCTAGCGGGGTTCAATGAGCAGTTCTTC. It codes for CATSDPRLAGFNEQFF.

The gene calls are TRBV7-9 and TRBJ2-7, with TRBD2 identical over 7 bases. Germline V gives CDR1 SEHNR, CDR2 FQNEAQ (reference sequence). This CDR3 has 15 residues. After removal of 3 bases from V and 2 bases from J, the junction contained 7 bases not matched to a gene. CDR3 coding DNA: TGTGCCAGCAGCTTTGGGGGGGTCGATACCTACGAGCAGTACTTC. It is translated as CASSFGGVDTYEQYF.

This clonotype was seen at least ten times. The chain links TRBV5-4 to TRBJ1-4, with TRBD1 matching 7 bases. The CDR3 length is 14 residues. Germline trimming cut 6 bases from V and 7 bases from J; bases unmatched to any gene: 9. Germline V gene lookup returns CDR1 SGHNT and CDR2 YYREEE (reference sequence). CDR3 nucleotide sequence: TGTGCCAGCACCCTGGACAGGACATCTGAAAAACTGTTTTTT. It encodes CASTLDRTSEKLFF.

This clonotype has a count of ten or more. The V and J genes are TRBV4-1 and TRBJ1-3; D not resolved. Trimming took off 6 bases at V and 3 bases at J, with 12 bases between the two ends. Germline CDR1 MGHRA, CDR2 YSYEKL. The CDR3 length is 14 residues. CDR3 nucleotides: TGCGCCAGCAGACCCGGCCTGTTTGGAAACACCATATATTTT. Residues: CASRPGLFGNTIYF.

This clonotype showed up many times. This chain uses TRBV29-1 with TRBJ2-7; D remains ambiguous. CDR3 size: 12 residues. Germline lookup yields CDR1 SQVTM and CDR2 ANQGSEA. The V end was cut by 1 base, the J end by 2 bases, with 6 bases between. Here the CDR3 reads CSVEGSAYEQYF. In DNA, the CDR3 is TGCAGCGTTGAAGGGTCCGCCTACGAGCAGTACTTC.

This clonotype was seen ten or more times. This chain uses TRBV7-2 with TRBJ2-3, with D hard to call. This CDR3 has 12 residues. Germline assignment: CDR1 SGHTA and CDR2 FQGNSA. The V end lost 8 bases, the J end lost 4 bases, and 10 bases lay between the germline ends. The CDR3: CASERGADTQYF. The CDR3 bases are TGTGCCAGCGAACGCGGTGCAGATACGCAGTATTTT.

The chain uses TRBV20-1 and TRBJ2-1; TRBD2 might be the D (5 bases). Germline-derived CDR1 and CDR2 are DFQATT and SNEGSKA (reference sequence). Trimming pared 5 bases from V and 0 bases from J, leaving 14 bases between. This CDR3 region has 15 residues. The DNA of the CDR3 is TGCAGTGCTTCACCGACTACTGACTCCTACAATGAGCAGTTCTTC. Its translation: CSASPTTDSYNEQFF.

This sequence joins TRBV7-2 and TRBJ2-5, with D perhaps TRBD2 (5 bases). Per the germline V gene, CDR1 is SGHTA and CDR2 is FQGNSA. CDR3 length: 15 residues. V shed 5 bases and J shed 1 base, with 14 bases lying between them. The CDR3 loop reads CASSQKRTVQETQYF. The DNA of the CDR3 is TGTGCCAGCAGCCAAAAGCGGACCGTCCAAGAGACCCAGTACTTC.

This clonotype was counted once. The chain uses TRBV29-1 and TRBJ2-7, with D perhaps TRBD2 (6 bases). The germline V gene encodes CDR1 SQVTM and CDR2 ANQGSEA. This CDR3 has 15 residues. V gave up 4 bases and J gave up 1 base, with 17 bases separating them. The CDR3 spells CSVALSGVWSYEQYF. In DNA form, the CDR3 reads TGCAGCGTTGCACTGTCGGGGGTATGGTCCTACGAGCAGTACTTC.

This chain uses TRBV6-5 with TRBJ2-1, with D perhaps TRBD1 (6 bases). V lost 7 bases and J lost 7, with 11 bases in between. Germline CDR1 and CDR2: MNHEY and SVGAGI. The CDR3 has 12 amino acids. For the CDR3, the DNA is TGTGCCAGCAATTTCGGGACAAATGAGCAGTTCTTC. Translated, it gives CASNFGTNEQFF.

V usage is TRBV28 and J usage is TRBJ2-5, with TRBD2 as a possible D gene (6 bases). V shed 2 bases and J shed 6 bases, with 16 bases lying between them. Germline V gene data show CDR1 as MDHEN and CDR2 as SYDVKM. CDR3 size: 15 residues. The CDR3: CASSLGSSASKTQYF. CDR3 coding DNA: TGTGCCAGCAGTTTAGGGTCTAGCGCCTCTAAGACCCAGTACTTC.

In this sample, this clonotype turned up many times. The genes are TRBV12-3 or TRBV12-4 and TRBJ2-1; 8 bases are shared with TRBD1. There are 15 residues in the CDR3. With 3 bases clipped from V and 5 bases from J, the junction kept 6 bases outside the gene matches. CDR3 protein: CASSLWTGLNNEQFF. In DNA, the CDR3 is TGTGCCAGCAGTTTGTGGACAGGGCTAAACAATGAGCAGTTCTTC.

This clonotype was counted a few times. The V gene is TRBV28, the J gene TRBJ2-7, with D perhaps TRBD2 (5 bases). V was cut by 2 bases and J by 1 base, with 12 bases left in between. CDR1 is MDHEN, CDR2 SYDVKM, per germline. The CDR3 loop spans 15 amino acids. CDR3 nucleotides: TGTGCCAGCAGTTTAGAGAGGGAAGGATCCTACGAGCAGTACTTC. This encodes CASSLEREGSYEQYF.

This clonotype has more than one count but fewer than ten. The chain joins TRBV7-2 to TRBJ2-1; TRBD2 agrees at 9 bases. CDR3 length equals 16 residues. V gave up 5 bases and J gave up 4 bases; unmatched junction bases: 9. Germline loops: CDR1 SGHTA, CDR2 FQGNSA. As DNA, the CDR3 is TGTGCCAGCAGCACTCGACTAGCGGCCGTTTACAATGAGCAGTTCTTC. Translating it yields CASSTRLAAVYNEQFF.

This clonotype was counted ten times or more. The CDR3 reads CASSVKQGLWNEQFF. The CDR3 bases are TGTGCCAGCAGCGTCAAACAGGGTCTTTGGAATGAGCAGTTCTTC. The chain links TRBV9 to TRBJ2-1, with D perhaps matching TRBD1 (6 bases). The germline V and J ends were trimmed by 2 bases and 7 bases, with 16 bases remaining between them. CDR3 length equals 15 residues. Per the germline V gene, CDR1 is SGDLS and CDR2 is YYNGEE.

This clonotype has more than one count but fewer than ten. The chain links TRBV6-1 to TRBJ1-2; D not certain. The CDR3 extends over 13 amino acids. The germline V gene has CDR1 MNHNS and CDR2 SASEGT. V shed 7 bases and J shed 4 bases, with 13 bases lying between them. The CDR3 DNA sequence: TGTGCCAGCACCCTCGGAGGGAGCTATGGCTACACCTTC. Translated, it gives CASTLGGSYGYTF.

This clonotype has only a few counts. The rearrangement uses TRBV18 and TRBJ2-3, with TRBD2 matching 9 bases. This CDR3 comprises 15 residues. Trimming at V came to 6 bases and at J to 0 bases, leaving 4 bases not matched to a gene. Germline V lookup: CDR1 KGHSH, CDR2 LQKENI. CDR3 sequence reads: CASSPRGGSTDTQYF. The CDR3 region has the DNA TGTGCCAGCTCTCCGCGGGGGGGGAGCACAGATACGCAGTATTTT.

V gene TRBV6-1 combines with J gene TRBJ1-1; D ambiguous. The CDR3 has 15 amino acids. Germline CDR1 MNHNS, CDR2 SASEGT. Trimming stripped 7 bases from V and 5 bases from J, with 20 bases between. CDR3 loop: CASTYAPKQRTEAFF. The CDR3 nucleotides are TGTGCCAGCACCTACGCCCCTAAACAGCGAACTGAAGCTTTCTTT.

This clonotype was observed many times. The J gene is TRBJ1-6, the V gene TRBV5-5; the match to TRBD1 covers 7 bases. The V segment lost 0 bases and the J segment 14 bases; nucleotides outside the gene matches: 11. Per germline, CDR1 SGHKS and CDR2 YYEKEE (reference sequence). The length of the CDR3 is 15 residues. In DNA form, the CDR3 reads TGTGCCAGCAGCTTGGGATGGGACAGCGAGTACACCCTCCACTTT. Translating gives CASSLGWDSEYTLHF. The complete variable domain, with remaining parts taken from reference TRBV5-5 and TRBJ1-6, reads DAGVTQSPTHLIKTRGQQVTLRCSPISGHKSVSWYQQVLGQGPQFIFQYYEKEERGRGNFPDRFSARQFPNYSSELNVNALLLGDSALYLCASSLGWDSEYTLHFGNGTRLTVT.

This clonotype was counted ten times or more. The chain combines TRBV29-1 with TRBJ2-1; D unresolved. The CDR3 is made up of 14 amino acids. Looked up from germline, CDR1 is SQVTM and CDR2 is ANQGSEA. V lost 5 bases and J lost 0, with 11 bases in between. CDR3 sequence reads: CSVPGPLSYNEQFF. Here the CDR3 DNA reads TGCAGCGTTCCTGGACCCCTCTCCTACAATGAGCAGTTCTTC.

This clonotype occurred many times. This sequence joins TRBV12-3 or TRBV12-4 and TRBJ2-3; D tentatively fits TRBD1 or TRBD2 (6 bases each). Trimming cost V 5 bases and J 1 base, with 16 bases left between them. This CDR3 has 16 residues. The CDR3 region is CASSPFAGEGTDTQYF. The CDR3 DNA follows: TGTGCCAGCAGTCCATTTGCAGGGGAGGGCACAGATACGCAGTATTTT.

The chain employs TRBV7-9 and TRBJ2-1; possible D gene TRBD2, 5 bases. Germline CDR1 SEHNR, CDR2 FQNEAQ (reference sequence). The CDR3 is made up of 13 amino acids. V lost 11 bases to trimming and J lost 6 bases, with 17 bases between them. The CDR3 sequence: CASEGSGPNEQFF. CDR3 nucleotides: TGTGCCTCTGAGGGCAGCGGCCCCAATGAGCAGTTCTTC. The full variable domain, its missing parts supplied by reference TRBV7-9 and TRBJ2-1, is DTGVSQNPRHKITKRGQNVTFRCDPISEHNRLYWYRQTLGQGPEFLTYFQNEAQLEKSRLLSDRFSAERPKGSFSTLEIQRTEQGDSAMYLCASEGSGPNEQFFGPGTRLTVL.

The rearrangement joins TRBV29-1 to TRBJ2-1, with D possibly TRBD2 on 6 matching bases. Per germline, CDR1 SQVTM and CDR2 ANQGSEA. Trimming took 2 bases from V and 6 from J, leaving 14 bases between them. The CDR3 runs to 14 residues. The CDR3 coding sequence is TGCAGCGTTGAAAAGGACGGGAGTATCAATGAGCAGTTCTTC. This gives the protein CSVEKDGSINEQFF.

This clonotype was recorded many times. The V and J genes are TRBV10-3 and TRBJ2-3; no definite D call. The CDR3 extends over 12 amino acids. Trimming removed 10 bases at V and 0 bases at J, with 8 bases between. Germline V gives CDR1 ENHRY, CDR2 SYGVKD. CDR3 protein: CATTDSTDTQYF. The CDR3 DNA follows: TGTGCCACAACTGACAGCACAGATACGCAGTATTTT.

The V call is TRBV7-7, the J call TRBJ2-5, with a tentative D call TRBD1 (5 bases). Germline CDR1 is SSHAT and CDR2 is FNYEAQ (reference sequence). This CDR3 is 15 amino acids long. V was cut by 5 bases and J by 5 bases, with 18 bases left in between. CDR3: CASSAQGGAGETQYF. For the CDR3, the DNA is TGTGCCAGCAGCGCGCAGGGTGGGGCAGGCGAGACCCAGTACTTC.

This clonotype was seen only a few times. The rearrangement joins TRBV29-1 to TRBJ2-1; tentative D call: TRBD2 (7 bases). Germline-derived CDR1 and CDR2 are SQVTM and ANQGSEA. The CDR3 has 14 amino acids. V lost 4 bases to trimming and J lost 5 bases, with 15 bases between them. The CDR3 is CSVAFGGGHNEQFF. CDR3 sequence (DNA): TGCAGCGTTGCCTTTGGGGGGGGCCACAATGAGCAGTTCTTC.